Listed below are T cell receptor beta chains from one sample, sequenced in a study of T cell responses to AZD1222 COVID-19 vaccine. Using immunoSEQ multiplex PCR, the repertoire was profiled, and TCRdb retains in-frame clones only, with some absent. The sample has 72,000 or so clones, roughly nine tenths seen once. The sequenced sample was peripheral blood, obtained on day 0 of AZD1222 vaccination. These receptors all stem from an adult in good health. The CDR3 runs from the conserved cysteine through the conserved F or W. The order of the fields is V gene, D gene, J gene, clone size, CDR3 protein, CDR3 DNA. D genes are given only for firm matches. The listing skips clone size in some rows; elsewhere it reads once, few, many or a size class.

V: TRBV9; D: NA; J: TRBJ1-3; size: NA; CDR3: CASSVRSSGNTIYF; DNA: TGTGCCAGCAGCGTCAGGAGCTCTGGAAACACCATATATTTT
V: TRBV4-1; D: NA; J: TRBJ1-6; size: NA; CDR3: CASSQESQGRNSPLHF; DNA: TGCGCCAGCAGCCAAGAGAGCCAGGGGAGGAATTCACCCCTCCACTTT
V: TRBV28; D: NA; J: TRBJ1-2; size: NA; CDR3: CASSLGGAFNYGYTF; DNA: TGTGCCAGCAGTTTGGGAGGAGCATTCAACTATGGCTACACCTTC
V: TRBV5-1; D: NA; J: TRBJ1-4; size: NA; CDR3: CASSSSGPTNEKLFF; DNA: TGCGCCAGCAGCTCTTCAGGGCCAACTAATGAAAAACTGTTTTTT
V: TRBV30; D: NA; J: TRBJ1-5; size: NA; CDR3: CAWSSPGRVPQHF; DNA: TGTGCCTGGAGTAGCCCAGGGAGAGTGCCCCAGCATTTT
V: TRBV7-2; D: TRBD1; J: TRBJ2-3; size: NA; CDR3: CASRQGSTDTQYF; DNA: TGTGCCAGCAGACAGGGGAGCACAGATACGCAGTATTTT
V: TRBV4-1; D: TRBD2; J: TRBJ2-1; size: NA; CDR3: CASSQERLAGGAEQFF; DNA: TGCGCCAGCAGCCAAGAACGACTAGCGGGGGGGGCTGAGCAGTTCTTC
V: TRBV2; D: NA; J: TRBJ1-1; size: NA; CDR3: CASRRDMNTEAFF; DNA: TGTGCCAGCAGAAGGGACATGAACACTGAAGCTTTCTTT
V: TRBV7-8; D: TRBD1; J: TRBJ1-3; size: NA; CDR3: CASSLSGGVGSTIYF; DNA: TGTGCCAGCAGCTTATCAGGGGGGGTAGGGTCCACCATATATTTT
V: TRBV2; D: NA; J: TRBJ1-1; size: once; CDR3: CASTGLSLGNTEAFF; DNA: TGTGCCAGCACTGGCTTATCTTTGGGGAACACTGAAGCTTTCTTT
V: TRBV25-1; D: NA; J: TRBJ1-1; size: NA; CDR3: CASSEDTEAFF; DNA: TGTGCCAGCAGTGAGGACACTGAAGCTTTCTTT
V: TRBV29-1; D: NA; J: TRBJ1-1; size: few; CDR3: CSASDTTEAFF; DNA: TGCAGCGCTTCAGATACCACTGAAGCTTTCTTT
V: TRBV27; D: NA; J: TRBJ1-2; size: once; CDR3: CASSLSGGDTYGYTF; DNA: TGTGCCAGCAGTTTATCGGGGGGGGACACATATGGCTACACCTTC
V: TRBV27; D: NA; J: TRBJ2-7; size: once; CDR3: CASRTPSYEQYF; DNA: TGTGCCAGCAGAACCCCTTCCTACGAGCAGTACTTC
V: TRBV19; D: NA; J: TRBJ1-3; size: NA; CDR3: CASSRSRNTIYF; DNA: TGTGCCAGTAGTAGATCGCGAAACACCATATATTTT
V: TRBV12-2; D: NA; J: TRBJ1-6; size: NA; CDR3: CASRFRQGVKSPLHF; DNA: TGTGCAAGTCGCTTTAGACAGGGGGTCAAATCACCCCTCCACTTT
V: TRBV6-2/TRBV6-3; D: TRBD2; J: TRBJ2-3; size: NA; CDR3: CASSYSNWGGDGTDTQYF; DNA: TGTGCCAGCAGTTACTCGAATTGGGGGGGGGACGGCACAGATACGCAGTATTTT
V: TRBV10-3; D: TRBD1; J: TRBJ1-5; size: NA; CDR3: CAISEPGTGDQPQHF; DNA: TGTGCCATCAGTGAGCCCGGGACAGGGGATCAGCCCCAGCATTTT
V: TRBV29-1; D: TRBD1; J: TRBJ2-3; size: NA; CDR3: CSVGGPTGRGTDTQYF; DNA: TGCAGCGTTGGGGGACCGACAGGGCGCGGCACAGATACGCAGTATTTT
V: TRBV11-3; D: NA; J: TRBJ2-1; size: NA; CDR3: CASSFIRGAPSTEQFF; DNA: TGTGCCAGCAGCTTCATCAGGGGAGCGCCCAGTACTGAGCAGTTCTTC
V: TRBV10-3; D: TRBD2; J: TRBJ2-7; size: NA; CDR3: CAVGGLAGEYEQYF; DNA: TGTGCCGTCGGTGGCTTAGCGGGAGAGTACGAGCAGTACTTC
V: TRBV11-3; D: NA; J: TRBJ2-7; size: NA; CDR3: CASSTRQVYEQYF; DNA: TGTGCCAGCAGCACAAGACAGGTCTACGAGCAGTACTTC
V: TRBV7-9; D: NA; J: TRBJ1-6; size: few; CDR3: CASSLARGAPSPLHF; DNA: TGTGCCAGCAGCTTAGCGCGCGGGGCGCCATCACCCCTCCACTTT
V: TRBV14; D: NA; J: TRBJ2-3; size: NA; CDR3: CASSQDRFPDTQYF; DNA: TGTGCCAGCAGCCAAGATCGCTTTCCAGATACGCAGTATTTT
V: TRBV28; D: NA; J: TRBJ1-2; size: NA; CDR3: CASSLSHYGYTF; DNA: TGTGCCAGCAGTTTATCACACTATGGCTACACCTTC
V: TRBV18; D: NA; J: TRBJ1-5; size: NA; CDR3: CASSPLRGPSNQPQHF; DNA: TGTGCCAGCTCACCCCTCAGGGGCCCGAGCAATCAGCCCCAGCATTTT
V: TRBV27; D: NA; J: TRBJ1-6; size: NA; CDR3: CASGLPRGLDNSPLHF; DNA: TGTGCCAGCGGCCTCCCCAGGGGACTCGATAATTCACCCCTCCACTTT
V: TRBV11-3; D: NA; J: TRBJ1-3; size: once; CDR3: CASSPPGLGNTIYF; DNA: TGTGCCAGCAGCCCTCCGGGGTTAGGAAACACCATATATTTT
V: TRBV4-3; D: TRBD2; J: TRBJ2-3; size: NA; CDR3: CASSQDASGTDTQYF; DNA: TGCGCCAGCAGCCAAGATGCTAGCGGAACAGATACGCAGTATTTT
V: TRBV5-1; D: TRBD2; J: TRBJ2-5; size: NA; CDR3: CASSLDPLGSGGETQYF; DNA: TGCGCCAGCAGCTTGGACCCCCTAGGGAGCGGGGGTGAGACCCAGTACTTC
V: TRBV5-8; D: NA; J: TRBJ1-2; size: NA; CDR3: CASSLRGGPLLGYGYTF; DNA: TGTGCCAGCAGCTTGCGTGGGGGCCCCCTTCTAGGCTATGGCTACACCTTC
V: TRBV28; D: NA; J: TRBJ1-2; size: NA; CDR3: CASTPGGLYGYTF; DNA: TGTGCCAGCACCCCGGGCGGATTATATGGCTACACCTTC
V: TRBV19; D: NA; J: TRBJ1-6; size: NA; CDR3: CASSISQSSYNSPLHF; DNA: TGTGCCAGTAGTATCTCCCAAAGCTCCTATAATTCACCCCTCCACTTT
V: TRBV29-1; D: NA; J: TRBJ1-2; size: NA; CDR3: CSVEDQEFYGYTF; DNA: TGCAGCGTTGAAGATCAAGAGTTCTATGGCTACACCTTC
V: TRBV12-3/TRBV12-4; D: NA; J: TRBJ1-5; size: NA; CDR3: CASSLTGPRTQHF; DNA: TGTGCCAGCAGTTTAACAGGGCCCCGGACCCAGCATTTT
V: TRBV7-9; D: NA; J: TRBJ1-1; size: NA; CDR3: CASSLGGHSEAFF; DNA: TGTGCCAGCAGCTTAGGTGGTCACAGTGAAGCTTTCTTT